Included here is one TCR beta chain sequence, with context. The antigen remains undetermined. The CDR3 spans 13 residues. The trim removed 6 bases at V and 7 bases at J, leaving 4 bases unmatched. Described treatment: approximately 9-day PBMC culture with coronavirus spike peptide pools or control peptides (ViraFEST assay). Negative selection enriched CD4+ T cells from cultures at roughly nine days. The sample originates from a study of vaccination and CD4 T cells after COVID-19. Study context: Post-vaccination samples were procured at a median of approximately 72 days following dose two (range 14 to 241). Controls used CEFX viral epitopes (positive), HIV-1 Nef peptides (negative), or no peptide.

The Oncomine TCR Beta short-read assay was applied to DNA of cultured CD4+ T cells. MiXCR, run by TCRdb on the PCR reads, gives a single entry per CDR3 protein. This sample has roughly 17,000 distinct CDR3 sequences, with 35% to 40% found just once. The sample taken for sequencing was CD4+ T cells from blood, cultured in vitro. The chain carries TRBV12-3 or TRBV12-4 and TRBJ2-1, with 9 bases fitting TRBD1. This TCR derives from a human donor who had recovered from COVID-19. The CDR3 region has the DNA TGTGCCAGCAGAAACAGGGGGCTTAATGAGCAGTTCTTC. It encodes CASRNRGLNEQFF.